This T cell receptor (beta chain) was sequenced during a study of post-analysis software for immune sequencing data. Points from the study as a whole: Patients carried five TRBV segments more frequently than controls did, and TRBV5-6, TRBV5-1 and TRBV20-1 were among them.

The CDR3 covers 15 residues. V lost 5 bases to trimming and J lost 2 bases, with 16 bases between them. This clonotype has at least ten counts. Its antigen is unknown. Each TCR beta cDNA library carried unique molecular identifiers. TCRdb independently ran MiXCR on the PCR reads; one entry per CDR3 protein. The table has 350,000 to 500,000 distinct CDR3 sequences, approximately 37% seen once. The TCR originated in a girl aged 2 to 10 with multiple sclerosis. V usage is TRBV12-3 or TRBV12-4 and J usage is TRBJ2-7; D might be TRBD1 (5 bases). Sample: blood. CDR3 DNA sequence: TGTGCCAGCAGTCCCGCCTGGGGCTGGACCTACGAGCAGTACTTC. As protein: CASSPAWGWTYEQYF.